This TCR beta chain was identified during a study of blood T cell repertoires in COVID-19. The wider study: Samples taken during acute and convalescent COVID-19 were collected in the United States, Italy and Spain. Sources were T cells, B-cell-depleted T cells, or PBMCs; the material itself was cDNA or gDNA.

The assay was immunoSEQ multiplex PCR, and TCRdb's table has in-frame clones only and misses some. The table shows some 320,000 clones, with about 85% occurring only once. Participants spanned ages about 18 to 90 years and resided in 20 to 30 US areas. V was pared by 1 base and J by 5 bases, with 8 bases between. From germline, CDR1 is SGHTA and CDR2 FQGNSA. The CDR3 sequence is 13 residues long. This TCR derives from a woman in her twenties or thirties who had been exposed to COVID-19. The sequenced material came from PBMCs or T cells enriched from blood (not recorded which). The gene calls are TRBV7-2 and TRBJ1-2; D is uncertain. CDR3 loop: CASSLEGGYGYTF. The CDR3, as DNA: TGTGCCAGCAGCTTAGAGGGCGGGTATGGCTACACCTTC.